A selection of T cell receptor beta chains follows, all from one sample in a study of T cells in localized non-small cell lung cancer. Libraries were prepared by immunoSEQ multiplex PCR; TCRdb keeps only in-frame clonotypes and omits some of them. The data contain approximately 81,000 clones, 88% of them singletons. Sequenced material: peripheral blood, taken before any cancer treatment. Every receptor here comes from a woman aged 35-75 years with stage I squamous cell lung carcinoma. The CDR3 runs from the conserved cysteine through the conserved F or W. Fields, in order: CDR3 DNA, CDR3 protein, V gene, D gene, J gene. D genes are given only for firm matches.

TGTGCCAGCAGCCTACAGTCGAACACTGAAGCTTTCTTT | CASSLQSNTEAFF | TRBV7-8 | - | TRBJ1-1
TGTGCCATCAGTGAGTCAGGGGAGGTGGGCACTGAAGCTTTCTTT | CAISESGEVGTEAFF | TRBV10-3 | - | TRBJ1-1
TGTGCCAGCAGCTTACGGCAGAACACTGAAGCTTTCTTT | CASSLRQNTEAFF | TRBV11-2 | - | TRBJ1-1
TGTGCCAGCAGCGGAACACCGGGACACCTTCCCGAGACCCAGTACTTC | CASSGTPGHLPETQYF | TRBV7-9 | - | TRBJ2-5
TGTGCCAGCAGCCATGCCACGTGGGGCGAGCAGTACTTC | CASSHATWGEQYF | TRBV14 | - | TRBJ2-7
TGTGCCAGCAGGTTAACAGGGCTAAAGTTTGTTCGGTCTGAAGCTTTCTTT | CASRLTGLKFVRSEAFF | TRBV7-2 | - | TRBJ1-1
TGTGCCAGCAGCGTAGAAGCAGGGGGTCTCTATGGCTACACCTTC | CASSVEAGGLYGYTF | TRBV9 | TRBD1 | TRBJ1-2
TGTGCCAGCAGCTTTGCCGGGACCCCGAGGAACAATGAGCAGTTCTTC | CASSFAGTPRNNEQFF | TRBV11-3 | - | TRBJ2-1
TGTGCCAGTAGTGCTCTCCTAAATCAGCCCCAGCATTTT | CASSALLNQPQHF | TRBV6-5 | - | TRBJ1-5
TGCAGCGCTGAGAGCGGCTCTGGAAACACCATATATTTT | CSAESGSGNTIYF | TRBV29-1 | - | TRBJ1-3
TGTGCCAGCAGTGACAGGGGGCTTCGCTATGGCTACACCTTC | CASSDRGLRYGYTF | TRBV2 | TRBD1 | TRBJ1-2
TGTGCCAGCAGCCCCAAACTAGCGGGGGGCCTCTACAATGAGCAGTTCTTC | CASSPKLAGGLYNEQFF | TRBV7-9 | TRBD2 | TRBJ2-1
TGTGCCAGTAGTAAACTAGCGGCCTCCTACAATGAGCAGTTCTTC | CASSKLAASYNEQFF | TRBV19 | TRBD2 | TRBJ2-1
TGTGCCAGCAGTTACACAGGGGAAACTGAAGCTTTCTTT | CASSYTGETEAFF | TRBV6-5 | TRBD1 | TRBJ1-1
TGCGCCAGCAGCTTTACAGCGGGGGGGCAAGAGACCCAGTACTTC | CASSFTAGGQETQYF | TRBV5-1 | TRBD2 | TRBJ2-5
TGTGCCAGCAGCCTCGTAATAAACACCGGGGAGCTGTTTTTT | CASSLVINTGELFF | TRBV2 | - | TRBJ2-2
TGTGCCAGCAGCACCCGAGTGACAGGGTTGGGTGAGACCCAGTACTTC | CASSTRVTGLGETQYF | TRBV13 | TRBD1 | TRBJ2-5